This entry lists 12 T cell receptor beta chains sequenced from one sample in a study of Ad26.COV2.S vaccination and SARS-CoV-2 variants (dated by TCRdb to about 2021). The meaning of the sample's treatment or condition label: about 20 received Ad26.COV2.S at low or high dose, single or two shots; about 5 received placebo; per-sample allocation not given. Repertoires of vaccine and placebo recipients were sequenced from samples collected on day 63 after the first injection. Library generation was performed with the immunoSEQ multiplex PCR assay. Imported from immuneACCESS, the table was reduced by TCRdb to in-frame sequences with V and J called. These copies leave out some clones; in studies compared against another copy, an unresolved V gene accounts for under half, and the cause of the remainder is not known. Present in this sample are 250,000 to 300,000 clones, around 87% of which were seen just once. Jointly, the top ten make up about 3.6% of the sample.

The material sequenced was peripheral blood, taken in a trial of Ad26.COV2.S vaccine versus placebo. These receptors were obtained from a person between 18 and 65 years old who received the Ad26.COV2.S COVID-19 vaccine or a placebo.

The CDR3 DNA reads TGTGCCAGCAGCTTAGGTATCCCCTATGGCTACACCTTC. Translated: CASSLGIPYGYTF. The genes are TRBV5-6 and TRBJ1-2; D uncertain. Germline assignment: CDR1 SGHDT and CDR2 YYEEEE. The CDR3 extends over 13 amino acids. The V end was cut by 2 bases, the J end by 4 bases, with 9 bases between. The full variable domain, its missing parts supplied by reference TRBV5-6 and TRBJ1-2, is DAGVTQSPTHLIKTRGQQVTLRCSPKSGHDTVSWYQQALGQGPQFIFQYYEEEERQRGNFPDRFSGHQFPNYSSELNVNALLLGDSALYLCASSLGIPYGYTFGSGTRLTVV.

This chain joins TRBV9 and TRBJ2-2; possibly TRBD2 for D (5 bases). This CDR3 comprises 16 residues. The V end lost 4 bases, the J end lost 0 bases, and 13 bases lay between the germline ends. Germline values: CDR1 SGDLS, CDR2 YYNGEE. DNA for the CDR3: TGTGCCAGCAGCTCCCTCGAGGGCTCGAACACCGGGGAGCTGTTTTTT. This gives the protein CASSSLEGSNTGELFF.

This clone was seen a single time. This chain joins TRBV6-5 and TRBJ2-7; TRBD1 aligns across 9 bases. The CDR3 is 15 residues long. V lost 0 bases and J lost 3; bases outside the gene matches: 3. Germline CDR1 reads MNHEY; CDR2 reads SVGAGI. The CDR3 bases are TGTGCCAGCAGTTACTCGTCGGGACAGGGCTACGAGCAGTACTTC. The encoded protein is CASSYSSGQGYEQYF.

The chain recombines TRBV5-7 with TRBJ1-2; D unclear. TRBV5-7 is an ORF, and what it does is uncertain. Trimming stripped 0 bases from V and 2 bases from J, with 8 bases between. This CDR3 region has 14 residues. CDR3 loop: CASSLGRFNYGYTF. The CDR3 DNA reads TGTGCCAGCAGCTTGGGCCGGTTCAACTATGGCTACACCTTC.

The rearrangement joins TRBV6-5 to TRBJ2-7, with a possible D match to TRBD2 (5 bases). V was pared by 0 bases and J by 2 bases, with 11 bases between. CDR1 and CDR2 from the germline V gene are MNHEY and SVGAGI. CDR3 length: 15 amino acids. Here the CDR3 reads CASSYSLTGTYEQYF. The CDR3, as DNA: TGTGCCAGCAGTTACTCCCTTACGGGAACCTACGAGCAGTACTTC.

This rearrangement joins TRBV7-9 to TRBJ2-3; D is unclear. The ends were cut back, 1 base at V and 2 bases at J, with 10 bases in the middle. Per the germline V gene, CDR1 is SEHNR and CDR2 is FQNEAQ (reference sequence). The CDR3 has 15 amino acids. The CDR3 region is CASSLGAQFTDTQYF. Here the CDR3 DNA reads TGTGCCAGCAGCTTAGGGGCCCAATTCACAGATACGCAGTATTTT.

This clone was seen once. The rearrangement uses TRBV3-1 (or the pseudogene TRBV3-2) and TRBJ1-5; no definite D call. V gave up 4 bases and J gave up 4 bases, with 14 bases separating them. CDR3 length: 15 amino acids. CDR1 and CDR2 from the germline V gene are LGHDT and YNNKEL (reference sequence). In DNA form, the CDR3 reads TGTGCCAGCAGCCCCTCGACGGCCGCGAATCAGCCCCAGCATTTT. Protein sequence: CASSPSTAANQPQHF.

This clone has only one observation. This chain uses TRBV6-1 with TRBJ1-4; D call uncertain. The CDR3 sequence is 14 residues long. Germline CDR1 MNHNS, CDR2 SASEGT. V was cut by 2 bases and J by 5 bases, with 9 bases left in between. The CDR3, as DNA: TGTGCCAGCAGTGAACCAGGCACGAATGAAAAACTGTTTTTT. This codes for CASSEPGTNEKLFF.

The chain has TRBV2 and TRBJ2-1, with TRBD1 as a possible D gene (5 bases). The CDR3 is made up of 15 amino acids. Germline V gene lookup returns CDR1 SNHLY and CDR2 FYNNEI. V lost 7 bases and J 0 bases, leaving 13 bases between the germline ends. In nucleotides, the CDR3 is TGTGCCAGCATCTCAGGGTCCTTCTCCTACAATGAGCAGTTCTTC. Protein product: CASISGSFSYNEQFF.

The chain carries TRBV12-5 and TRBJ2-5; D is perhaps TRBD1 (5 bases). The CDR3 sequence is 13 residues long. Trimming removed 9 bases from V and 5 bases from J, with 16 bases in between. Germline-derived CDR1 and CDR2 are LGHNT and FRNRAP. The DNA for the CDR3 is TGTGCTAGCGGACGACGCAAGGGGGAGACCCAGTACTTC. Translated, it gives CASGRRKGETQYF. Full variable domain (rest looked up from reference TRBV12-5 and TRBJ2-5): DARVTQTPRHKVTEMGQEVTMRCQPILGHNTVFWYRQTMMQGLELLAYFRNRAPLDDSGMPKDRFSAEMPDATLATLKIQPSEPRDSAVYFCASGRRKGETQYFGPGTRLLVL.

This clone was recorded only once. J is TRBJ2-5 and V is TRBV9; D is unresolved. The CDR3 covers 15 residues. Germline V gene lookup returns CDR1 SGDLS and CDR2 YYNGEE. Deletions cut 5 bases from V and 1 base from J, with 15 bases between. CDR3 sequence (DNA): TGTGCCAGCAGTGTACTCTCTGGGGTCCAAGAGACCCAGTACTTC. As protein: CASSVLSGVQETQYF.

Here the CDR3 reads CASSTAGIPYEQYF. The CDR3, as DNA: TGTGCCAGCAGTACCGCGGGGATACCCTACGAGCAGTACTTC. This chain joins TRBV6-5 and TRBJ2-7; TRBD2 might be the D (6 bases). The CDR3 length is 14 residues. V shed 5 bases and J shed 2 bases, with 13 bases lying between them. Germline V lookup: CDR1 MNHEY, CDR2 SVGAGI.